The source of this T cell receptor beta chain is a study of technical replicates of blood from a few donors (dated by TCRdb to about 2017). The library was generated by the immunoSEQ multiplex PCR assay. TCRdb took this table from immuneACCESS and kept in-frame rearrangements with V and J called. Such tables lack part of the clones; where checked against another copy, unresolved V genes explain under half of the gap, and the rest is unexplained. The sample table lists 53,000 or so clones, 93% of them with a count of one. The top ten constitute about 3.9% of the sample. A word on this clone: The clone's antigen remains unknown. No base-level quality is on record; no much larger clone is a single base apart.

The TCR sequence derives from a human donor in good health. Some clones in this sample may be carry-over from other donors' samples. Specimen: PBMCs.

The nucleotide sequence is given as TGTGCCACCAGCAGGACTAGCGGGGGGAGTAATGAGCAGTTCTTC. It translates to CATSRTSGGSNEQFF. The chain is assembled from TRBV15 and TRBJ2-1, with 13 bases matching TRBD2. The germline V end is reduced by 3 bases and the J end by 7 bases; junction bases left unmatched: 3. In the germline V gene (reference sequence), CDR1 corresponds to LNHNV and CDR2 to YYDKDF. Inclusive of the bounding cysteine and phenylalanine, the CDR3 is 15 residues long. The kept DNA is CDR3 alone, 45 bases in frame from the first base.